These 18 T cell receptor beta chains came from one sample sequenced in a study of identical twins. Each CDR3 protein gets one entry after TCRdb re-called the 5' RACE reads with MiXCR. The sample consists of 500,000 to 550,000 distinct CDR3 sequences, 20% to 25% of them appearing once. These same records also appear under a second study, on yellow fever vaccine responses in identical twins.

The sequencing sample was made of CD4+ T cells sorted from blood. Receptors originate from a woman younger than 30 in good health.

The chain employs TRBV19 and TRBJ1-4, with D hard to call. This CDR3 has 15 residues. The germline gives CDR1 LNHDA, CDR2 SQIVND (reference sequence). Deletions cut 0 bases from V and 8 bases from J, with 13 bases between. The chain's CDR3 is CASSIEKATGEKLFF. In DNA form, the CDR3 reads TGTGCCAGTAGTATAGAGAAGGCGACGGGGGAAAAACTGTTTTTT.

This clonotype was seen more than once but under ten times. This chain's CDR3 is CSAREFLAGGRPYEQYF. DNA of the CDR3: TGCAGTGCTAGGGAATTCCTAGCGGGAGGACGACCCTACGAGCAGTACTTC. The chain combines TRBV20-1 with TRBJ2-7, with TRBD2 matching 11 bases. With 3 bases clipped from V and 2 bases from J, the junction kept 12 bases outside the gene matches. CDR1 DFQATT and CDR2 SNEGSKA come from the germline V gene (reference sequence). The CDR3 is 17 amino acids.

This clonotype showed up just a few times. The chain is built from TRBV12-3 or TRBV12-4 and TRBJ2-3; D assignment may be TRBD1 or TRBD2 (6 bases each). The CDR3 is made up of 15 amino acids. Trimming removed 8 bases at V and 5 bases at J, with 20 bases between. Written as DNA, the CDR3 is TGTGCCAGCGCCGCGGGACACGCCTTAATAGATACGCAGTATTTT. Translated, it gives CASAAGHALIDTQYF.

V and J are TRBV6-1 and TRBJ2-1; weak D call: TRBD1 (6 bases). The germline V gene encodes CDR1 MNHNS and CDR2 SASEGT. V lost 6 bases and J 0 bases, leaving 12 bases between the germline ends. CDR3 length: 15 amino acids. The chain's CDR3 is CASSDDRSSYNEQFF. Here the CDR3 DNA reads TGTGCCAGCAGCGACGACAGGAGCTCCTACAATGAGCAGTTCTTC.

Only a few counts were recorded for this clonotype. V usage is TRBV19 and J usage is TRBJ2-6; D unresolved. Germline V CDR1 and CDR2: LNHDA, SQIVND (reference sequence). This CDR3 spans 15 amino acids. Trimming stripped 2 bases from V and 4 bases from J, with 9 bases between. CDR3: CASSIFGTGANVLTF. The CDR3 DNA reads as TGTGCCAGTAGTATATTCGGTACCGGGGCCAACGTCCTGACTTTC. The entire variable domain, with the rest obtained from reference TRBV19 and TRBJ2-6, is as follows: DGGITQSPKYLFRKEGQNVTLSCEQNLNHDAMYWYRQDPGQGLRLIYYSQIVNDFQKGDIAEGYSVSREKKESFPLTVTSAQKNPTAFYLCASSIFGTGANVLTFGAGSRLTVL.

This clonotype occurred a few times. This chain joins TRBV20-1 and TRBJ1-1, with TRBD1 matching over 8 bases. The CDR3 totals 15 residues. Germline values: CDR1 DFQATT, CDR2 SNEGSKA (reference sequence). The V segment lost 5 bases and the J segment 3 bases; nucleotides outside the gene matches: 11. Here the CDR3 reads CSAEPGGAGDTEAFF. The CDR3 DNA reads TGCAGTGCTGAGCCAGGGGGCGCCGGGGACACTGAAGCTTTCTTT.

CDR3 bases: TGTGCCAGCATACGCAGAGGCTCTGGGGCCAACGTCCTGACTTTC. This sequence encodes CASIRRGSGANVLTF. This sequence joins TRBV6-2 or TRBV6-3 and TRBJ2-6; D is unresolved. From germline, CDR1 is MNHEY and CDR2 SVGEGT. V was pared by 7 bases and J by 0 bases, with 10 bases between. The CDR3 is 15 amino acids.

This clonotype was counted only a few times. The CDR3: CASSLALSQGADTQYF. DNA of the CDR3: TGCGCCAGCAGCTTGGCCCTTTCTCAGGGGGCAGATACGCAGTATTTT. The chain combines TRBV5-1 with TRBJ2-3; 7 bases agree with TRBD1. The CDR3 spans 16 residues. The ends lost 0 bases at V and 4 bases at J; junction bases unmatched: 8. Germline CDR1 reads SGHRS; CDR2 reads YFSETQ.

The chain is built from TRBV4-1 and TRBJ1-1; D possibly corresponds to TRBD1 (6 bases). The germline V gene has CDR1 MGHRA and CDR2 YSYEKL. The CDR3 covers 15 residues. Trimming removed 1 base from V and 2 bases from J, with 11 bases in between. CDR3 loop: CASSQVRTANTEAFF. CDR3 nucleotides: TGCGCCAGCAGCCAAGTTCGGACAGCCAACACTGAAGCTTTCTTT.

In this sample, this clonotype turned up many times. V is TRBV3-1 and J is TRBJ2-1; either TRBD1 or TRBD2 may supply D (5 bases each). The ends were cut back, 1 base at V and 3 bases at J, with 10 bases in the middle. CDR3 length: 15 residues. Germline values: CDR1 LGHDT, CDR2 YNNKEL (reference sequence). This CDR3 is CASSQGWGYYNEQFF. The CDR3 DNA is TGTGCCAGCAGCCAAGGATGGGGGTACTACAATGAGCAGTTCTTC.

V usage is TRBV15 and J usage is TRBJ2-3, with D hard to call. The V and J ends lost 0 bases and 2 bases respectively, with 9 bases between them. Germline V lookup: CDR1 LNHNV, CDR2 YYDKDF (reference sequence). This CDR3 is 15 amino acids long. CDR3 loop: CATSRDWVNTDTQYF. In DNA, the CDR3 is TGTGCCACCAGCAGAGATTGGGTCAACACAGATACGCAGTATTTT.

The chain links TRBV20-1 to TRBJ2-3; 7 bases map to TRBD2. CDR1 DFQATT and CDR2 SNEGSKA come from the germline V gene (reference sequence). The CDR3 is 15 amino acids. The trim removed 5 bases at V and 3 bases at J, leaving 11 bases unmatched. The CDR3 reads CSARLAGARTDTQYF. The CDR3 bases are TGCAGTGCTCGGTTGGCGGGAGCGAGAACAGATACGCAGTATTTT.

This clonotype was detected only a few times. The chain combines TRBV4-2 with TRBJ2-3; 14 bases map to TRBD2. Germline CDR1 LGHNA, CDR2 YNFKEQ. V dropped 0 bases and J dropped 5; count of bases not matched to a gene: 1. The CDR3 is 16 residues long. The CDR3 sequence: CASSQDGTSGGDTQYF. CDR3 DNA sequence: TGTGCCAGCAGCCAAGATGGGACTAGCGGGGGAGATACGCAGTATTTT.

The chain is built from TRBV11-1 and TRBJ2-3; TRBD1 or TRBD2 may be the D gene (6 bases each). CDR1 and CDR2 (germline): SGHAT, FQDESV (reference sequence). The CDR3 runs 18 residues. V dropped 5 bases and J dropped 2 bases, with 23 bases sitting between them. The CDR3 region has the DNA TGTGCCAGCAGCGTACAGGGAGGATTGGGACTTCCCACAGATACGCAGTATTTT. Residues: CASSVQGGLGLPTDTQYF.

The chain is built from TRBV9 and TRBJ1-6; D ambiguous. V lost 2 bases to trimming and J lost 8 bases, with 11 bases between them. Germline V lookup: CDR1 SGDLS, CDR2 YYNGEE. CDR3 length: 14 residues. CDR3 sequence: CASSVYQSDSPLHF. CDR3 DNA: TGTGCCAGCAGCGTCTACCAATCGGATTCACCCCTCCACTTT.

The chain joins TRBV12-3 or TRBV12-4 to TRBJ2-1; D gene uncertain. V lost 3 bases, J lost 7 bases, and 7 bases lay in between. This CDR3 is built from 12 residues. The CDR3: CASSFTRNEQFF. Written as DNA, the CDR3 is TGTGCCAGCAGTTTTACCAGGAATGAGCAGTTCTTC.

The chain couples TRBV5-1 to TRBJ2-5; 7 nucleotides align to TRBD2. The J segment lost 0 bases and the V segment lost 7 bases, leaving 9 bases of the junction unmatched. Germline CDR1 reads SGHRS; CDR2 reads YFSETQ. The CDR3 is 15 residues long. CDR3 coding DNA: TGCGCCAGCTCGTCCGGAGCGGGATACCAAGAGACCCAGTACTTC. Its protein is CASSSGAGYQETQYF.

The V call is TRBV10-3, the J call TRBJ2-2; TRBD1 matches at 7 bases. The CDR3 length is 13 residues. The germline CDR1 and CDR2 sequences are ENHRY and SYGVKD. With 10 bases clipped from V and 4 bases from J, the junction kept 6 bases outside the gene matches. The DNA for the CDR3 is TGTGCCAGCCGACAGGGCAGCACCGGGGAGCTGTTTTTT. Its protein is CASRQGSTGELFF.